This T cell receptor beta chain comes out of a study of blood T cell repertoires in COVID-19. Study as a whole: Sample material is recorded as cDNA or gDNA derived from T cells, B-cell-depleted T cells, or PBMCs.

Germline CDR1 and CDR2: SGHRS and YFSETQ. With V trimmed by 7 bases and J by 10 bases, 10 bases remained unmatched. The CDR3 contains 12 residues. The repertoire was sequenced with immunoSEQ multiplex PCR; TCRdb's copy has only in-frame clones and lacks some. The sample lists approximately 450,000 clones, around 88% occurring once. Sequencing input: peripheral blood. The TCR sequence derives from a woman in her twenties or thirties with acute or convalescent COVID-19. V and J are TRBV5-1 and TRBJ1-2; 7 nucleotides agree with TRBD1. CDR3 protein: CASAEPRGAYTF. The CDR3 DNA reads as TGCGCCAGCGCCGAACCCAGGGGGGCCTACACCTTC.